The 22 T cell receptor beta chains given below trace back to one sample, sequenced in a study of blood T cell repertoires in COVID-19. Data came from immunoSEQ multiplex PCR; TCRdb stores just in-frame clones and leaves some out. Among 300,000 or so clones listed, around 86% were seen once. Sequenced material: peripheral blood. Receptor source: a woman aged 40 to 50 who had recovered from COVID-19.

The CDR3 sequence is CASRPGQEVQPQHF. CDR3 nucleotides: TGTGCCAGCAGGCCGGGACAGGAGGTTCAGCCCCAGCATTTT. The chain has TRBV21-1 and TRBJ1-5; the table calls TRBD1, which could not be checked here. TRBV21-1 is an annotated pseudogene. The CDR3 loop spans 14 amino acids.

The rearrangement uses TRBV7-3 and TRBJ1-2; TRBD1 agrees at 11 bases. The V segment lost 4 bases and the J segment 8 bases; nucleotides outside the gene matches: 3. Per the germline V gene, CDR1 is SGHTA and CDR2 is FQGTGA. This CDR3 is 13 amino acids long. The CDR3 region has the DNA TGTGCCAGCAGCTGGACAGGGGGCCGGGGCTACACCTTC. Translation: CASSWTGGRGYTF.

The rearrangement joins TRBV6-5 to TRBJ1-1, with TRBD1 matching 7 bases. V lost 10 bases to trimming and J lost 8 bases; unmatched junction nucleotides: 4. The CDR3 runs to 10 residues. Germline values: CDR1 MNHEY, CDR2 SVGAGI. The CDR3 protein is CATKDREAFF. The CDR3 nucleotides are TGTGCCACCAAGGACAGGGAAGCTTTCTTT.

The table lists this clone with a count of one. The rearrangement joins TRBV5-4 to TRBJ2-2, with a possible D match to TRBD2 (6 bases). The CDR3 extends over 16 amino acids. Per the germline V gene, CDR1 is SGHNT and CDR2 is YYREEE (reference sequence). Trimming left V 0 bases short and J 0 bases short, with 9 bases between. CDR3: CASSLDPGANTGELFF. The DNA for the CDR3 is TGTGCCAGCAGCTTGGATCCGGGGGCGAACACCGGGGAGCTGTTTTTT.

This clone was observed once. The genes are TRBV20-1 and TRBJ2-1, with 8 bases that match TRBD1. Per the germline V gene, CDR1 is DFQATT and CDR2 is SNEGSKA (reference sequence). The CDR3 has 11 residues. The V segment lost 5 bases and the J segment 8 bases; nucleotides outside the gene matches: 2. The CDR3, as DNA: TGCAGTGCTCTCAGGGGGCATGAGCAGTTCTTC. Amino acids: CSALRGHEQFF.

This clone was picked up a small number of times. The CDR3 sequence is CASSPSLYDTGELFF. The CDR3 bases are TGTGCCAGCAGCCCCTCGCTATACGACACCGGGGAGCTGTTTTTT. This chain uses TRBV9 with TRBJ2-2; D not certain. Germline CDR1 SGDLS, CDR2 YYNGEE. CDR3 length equals 15 residues. The germline V and J ends were trimmed by 4 bases and 3 bases, with 13 bases remaining between them.

The gene calls are TRBV25-1 and TRBJ2-5; no clear D. The CDR3 runs to 15 residues. CDR1 MGHDK and CDR2 SYGVNS come from the germline V gene. V was trimmed by 8 bases and J by 5 bases, leaving 21 bases between them. Here the CDR3 reads CASAPSVVARETQYF. The DNA for the CDR3 is TGTGCCAGCGCCCCCAGCGTCGTGGCCCGCGAGACCCAGTACTTC.

The V and J genes are TRBV5-1 and TRBJ2-2, with TRBD1 matching 8 bases. CDR1 SGHRS and CDR2 YFSETQ come from the germline V gene. CDR3 length: 18 amino acids. The ends lost 4 bases at V and 0 bases at J; junction bases unmatched: 11. The CDR3 nucleotides are TGCGCCAGCAGCCCTGTGGGGCGGGACAGGCCGAACACCGGGGAGCTGTTTTTT. Translating gives CASSPVGRDRPNTGELFF.

The chain recombines TRBV5-4 with TRBJ1-1; 7 positions agree with TRBD1. Unmatched junction bases numbered 8, after V lost 4 bases and J lost 2 bases. Germline lookup yields CDR1 SGHNT and CDR2 YYREEE (reference sequence). The CDR3 consists of 15 residues. CDR3 protein: CASSLGGGFNTEAFF. The DNA of the CDR3 is TGTGCCAGCAGCCTGGGAGGGGGCTTTAACACTGAAGCTTTCTTT.

This chain links TRBV14 with TRBJ1-1, with D hard to call. The germline V and J ends were trimmed by 0 bases and 4 bases, with 12 bases remaining between them. This CDR3 comprises 15 residues. Per germline, CDR1 SGHDN and CDR2 FVKESK. CDR3 nucleotide sequence: TGTGCCAGCAGCCAAGATCGTCGGGGAGCCACTGAAGCTTTCTTT. It is translated as CASSQDRRGATEAFF.

The genes are TRBV2 and TRBJ2-1; TRBD2 aligns across 7 bases. The V and J ends lost 4 bases and 4 bases, in that order; junction bases with no gene match: 4. CDR1 SNHLY and CDR2 FYNNEI come from the germline V gene. This CDR3 comprises 14 residues. CDR3 loop: CASSGGLRYNEQFF. CDR3 DNA: TGTGCCAGCAGTGGGGGACTACGTTACAATGAGCAGTTCTTC.

With respect to this clone: Additional DNA sequences in this sample encode the identical CDR3. The chain employs TRBV11-2 and TRBJ2-7; TRBD1 agrees at 8 bases. The germline V gene encodes CDR1 SGHAT and CDR2 FQNNGV. The CDR3 contains 14 residues. V lost 1 base and J lost 4; bases outside the gene matches: 3. The CDR3 nucleotides are TGTGCCAGCAGCTTAGTTCAGGGGGCTTACGAGCAGTACTTC. Translation gives CASSLVQGAYEQYF.

Points on this clone: Other DNA variants within this sample encode the same CDR3. The chain recombines TRBV15 with TRBJ1-1; TRBD1 is a possible D gene (5 bases). With 0 bases removed from V and 1 base from J, the gap between germline ends came to 6 bases. CDR1 LNHNV and CDR2 YYDKDF come from the germline V gene (reference sequence). This CDR3 contains 14 residues. The CDR3 DNA follows: TGTGCCACCAGCAGAGATAGGGGGAACACTGAAGCTTTCTTT. It is translated as CATSRDRGNTEAFF.

CDR3: CASSPSGRGAWNNSPLHF. CDR3 nucleotide sequence: TGTGCCAGCAGCCCCTCGGGGAGGGGGGCATGGAATAATTCACCCCTCCACTTT. The V call is TRBV11-2, the J call TRBJ1-6; maybe TRBD1 (6 bases). V gave up 5 bases and J gave up 5 bases, with 22 bases separating them. Germline V gives CDR1 SGHAT, CDR2 FQNNGV. The CDR3 covers 18 residues.

The chain uses TRBV19 and TRBJ1-5, with a tentative D call TRBD1 (5 bases). CDR3 length: 16 residues. Trimming removed 4 bases from V and 3 bases from J, with 16 bases in between. The germline gives CDR1 LNHDA, CDR2 SQIVND (reference sequence). DNA of the CDR3: TGTGCCAGTAGTAGTCCATTGGGGACTTCCAATCAGCCCCAGCATTTT. Translating gives CASSSPLGTSNQPQHF.

This rearrangement joins TRBV19 to TRBJ1-6, with 10 bases identical to TRBD1. This CDR3 contains 14 residues. The germline CDR1 and CDR2 sequences are LNHDA and SQIVND (reference sequence). V was clipped by 7 bases and J by 9 bases; unmatched bases: 6. In nucleotides, the CDR3 is TGTGCCAGTACCCCGGGACAGGGGATTTCACCCCTCCACTTT. Protein product: CASTPGQGISPLHF.

J is TRBJ1-1 and V is TRBV7-9, with D tentatively TRBD1 (6 bases). Germline CDR1 reads SEHNR; CDR2 reads FQNEAQ (reference sequence). The CDR3 spans 14 residues. The V end was cut by 1 base, the J end by 5 bases, with 11 bases between. As DNA, the CDR3 is TGTGCCAGCAGCTTAGAGGGGGAGCTGACTGAAGCTTTCTTT. This codes for CASSLEGELTEAFF. Full variable domain (outside the CDR3, taken from reference TRBV7-9 and TRBJ1-1): DTGVSQNPRHKITKRGQNVTFRCDPISEHNRLYWYRQTLGQGPEFLTYFQNEAQLEKSRLLSDRFSAERPKGSFSTLEIQRTEQGDSAMYLCASSLEGELTEAFFGQGTRLTVV.

This chain links TRBV7-2 with TRBJ1-1; 8 positions match TRBD1. The V and J ends lost 6 bases and 1 base, in that order; junction bases with no gene match: 7. The CDR3 totals 15 residues. Germline values: CDR1 SGHTA, CDR2 FQGNSA. CDR3 region: CASSRTRGPNTEAFF. The CDR3 DNA reads TGTGCCAGCAGTCGAACCAGGGGGCCGAACACTGAAGCTTTCTTT.

The J gene is TRBJ1-2, the V gene TRBV3-1 (or the pseudogene TRBV3-2), with TRBD1 identical over 7 bases. Germline CDR1 and CDR2: LGHDT and YNNKEL (reference sequence). The junction had 4 bases not matched to a gene; V was cut back by 3 bases and J by 3 bases. This CDR3 has 14 residues. The CDR3 DNA follows: TGTGCCAGCAGCCAGGCTACAGGGGACTATGGCTACACCTTC. The encoded protein is CASSQATGDYGYTF.

The chain uses TRBV5-6 and TRBJ1-4; weak D call: TRBD1 (5 bases). In germline, CDR1 is SGHDT, CDR2 YYEEEE. The ends were cut back, 4 bases at V and 5 bases at J, with 15 bases in the middle. This CDR3 comprises 15 residues. The CDR3: CASSPHPRVNEKLFF. The CDR3 DNA follows: TGTGCCAGCAGCCCCCATCCCAGGGTGAATGAAAAACTGTTTTTT.

The J gene is TRBJ1-3, the V gene TRBV5-6; D remains unclear. From germline, CDR1 is SGHDT and CDR2 YYEEEE. V was clipped by 2 bases and J by 0 bases, with 12 bases between them. CDR3 length equals 16 residues. The chain's CDR3 is CASSFRFGASGNTIYF. In DNA, the CDR3 is TGTGCCAGCAGCTTTAGGTTCGGAGCCTCTGGAAACACCATATATTTT.

This chain uses TRBV11-2 with TRBJ2-7; 8 bases are shared with TRBD1. The trim removed 1 base at V and 5 bases at J, leaving 10 bases unmatched. Germline values: CDR1 SGHAT, CDR2 FQNNGV. CDR3 length: 16 residues. The CDR3 DNA sequence: TGTGCCAGCAGCTTAGGCCGGACAGGGAGCGGTGACGAGCAGTACTTC. Its translation: CASSLGRTGSGDEQYF.